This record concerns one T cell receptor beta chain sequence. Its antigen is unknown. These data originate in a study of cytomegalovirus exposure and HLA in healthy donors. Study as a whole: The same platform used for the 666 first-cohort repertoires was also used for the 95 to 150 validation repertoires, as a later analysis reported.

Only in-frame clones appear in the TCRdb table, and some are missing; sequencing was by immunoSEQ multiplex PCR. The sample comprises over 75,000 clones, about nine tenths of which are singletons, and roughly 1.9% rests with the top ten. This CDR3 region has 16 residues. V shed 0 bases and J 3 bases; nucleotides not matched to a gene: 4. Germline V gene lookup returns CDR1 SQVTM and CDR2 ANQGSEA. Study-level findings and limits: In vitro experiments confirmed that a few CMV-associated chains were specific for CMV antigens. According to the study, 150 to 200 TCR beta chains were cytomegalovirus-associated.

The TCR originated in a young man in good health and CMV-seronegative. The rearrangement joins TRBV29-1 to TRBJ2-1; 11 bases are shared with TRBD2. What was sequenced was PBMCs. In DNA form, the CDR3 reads TGCAGCGTTGAAGAAATTAGCGGGAGGGACTACAATGAGCAGTTCTTC. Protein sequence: CSVEEISGRDYNEQFF.